This passage covers 29 T cell receptor beta chains from one sample sequenced in a study of cytomegalovirus exposure and HLA in healthy donors. The PCR had 60 Vbeta and 13 Jbeta primers. TCRdb's copy holds only in-frame clones and misses some; the assay was immunoSEQ multiplex PCR. The sample gives more than 140,000 clones, 75% to 80% of which show up once; 0.55% to 0.8% is in the top ten. The source material was PBMCs. The origin of the receptors is a male donor in good health and CMV-seronegative.

This rearrangement joins TRBV11-2 to TRBJ1-1; perhaps TRBD1 as D (6 bases). Looked up from germline, CDR1 is SGHAT and CDR2 is FQNNGV. The CDR3 runs to 14 residues. V was trimmed by 5 bases and J by 1 base, leaving 11 bases between them. The DNA of the CDR3 is TGTGCCAGCAGCCAACCGACAGGGAACACTGAAGCTTTCTTT. Amino acid sequence: CASSQPTGNTEAFF. Full variable domain (missing parts from reference TRBV11-2 and TRBJ1-1): EAGVAQSPRYKIIEKRQSVAFWCNPISGHATLYWYQQILGQGPKLLIQFQNNGVVDDSQLPKDRFSAERLKGVDSTLKIQPAKLEDSAVYLCASSQPTGNTEAFFGQGTRLTVV.

V gene TRBV7-9 combines with J gene TRBJ1-2, with D maybe TRBD1 (5 bases). The ends were cut back, 8 bases at V and 3 bases at J, with 13 bases in the middle. Germline V gene lookup returns CDR1 SEHNR and CDR2 FQNEAQ (reference sequence). The CDR3 covers 13 residues. The CDR3 nucleotides read TGTGCCAGCCGGACCCTAGGGGACTATGGCTACACCTTC. Protein sequence: CASRTLGDYGYTF.

The chain combines TRBV7-2 with TRBJ2-7; maybe TRBD2 (5 bases). The V gene's germline CDR1 is SGHTA and CDR2 FQGNSA. V dropped 3 bases and J dropped 2 bases, with 17 bases sitting between them. The CDR3 is 16 residues long. The CDR3 loop reads CASSLSAGRVPYEQYF. The CDR3 coding sequence is TGTGCCAGCAGCTTGTCCGCGGGTCGCGTCCCCTACGAGCAGTACTTC.

V gene TRBV19 combines with J gene TRBJ1-1; no reliable D call. V was shortened by 5 bases and J by 0 bases, with 7 bases between the two germline ends. This CDR3 region has 13 residues. Germline loops: CDR1 LNHDA, CDR2 SQIVND (reference sequence). In nucleotides, the CDR3 is TGTGCCAGTAGTCCGAACTTGAACACTGAAGCTTTCTTT. It yields the protein CASSPNLNTEAFF.

V is TRBV4-2 and J is TRBJ2-2; 8 positions agree with TRBD2. The V and J ends lost 0 bases and 0 bases, in that order; junction bases with no gene match: 15. The CDR3 extends over 21 amino acids. Germline V CDR1 and CDR2: LGHNA, YNFKEQ. The CDR3 region is CASSQELLGPALAANTGELFF. The CDR3 bases are TGTGCCAGCAGCCAAGAGTTGTTGGGCCCCGCACTAGCGGCGAACACCGGGGAGCTGTTTTTT.

The chain joins TRBV9 to TRBJ1-2; possible D gene TRBD1, 5 bases. Trimming took 5 bases from V and 8 from J, leaving 13 bases between them. The CDR3 sequence is 12 residues long. Germline V gene lookup returns CDR1 SGDLS and CDR2 YYNGEE. The CDR3 reads CASRSGGTGYTF. Written as DNA, the CDR3 is TGTGCCAGCAGATCCGGGGGGACCGGCTACACCTTC. Filled out from reference TRBV9 and TRBJ1-2, the complete variable domain reads DSGVTQTPKHLITATGQRVTLRCSPRSGDLSVYWYQQSLDQGLQFLIQYYNGEERAKGNILERFSAQQFPDLHSELNLSSLELGDSALYFCASRSGGTGYTFGSGTRLTVV.

The chain uses TRBV30 and TRBJ2-1, with 9 bases that match TRBD2. This CDR3 has 16 amino acids. With 3 bases clipped from V and 3 bases from J, the junction kept 9 bases outside the gene matches. The germline CDR1 and CDR2 sequences are GTSNPN and SVGIG (reference sequence). The CDR3 nucleotides read TGTGCCTGGAGCGATAGCGGGAGAGACTTCTACAATGAGCAGTTCTTC. It encodes CAWSDSGRDFYNEQFF.

The chain employs TRBV19 and TRBJ1-1; the match to TRBD1 covers 8 bases. Per the germline V gene, CDR1 is LNHDA and CDR2 is SQIVND (reference sequence). This CDR3 spans 14 amino acids. V dropped 7 bases and J dropped 7; count of bases not matched to a gene: 11. The CDR3 sequence: CASNPGQGRVEAFF. For the CDR3, the DNA is TGTGCCAGTAACCCTGGACAGGGACGGGTTGAAGCTTTCTTT. The full variable domain, its missing parts supplied by reference TRBV19 and TRBJ1-1, is DGGITQSPKYLFRKEGQNVTLSCEQNLNHDAMYWYRQDPGQGLRLIYYSQIVNDFQKGDIAEGYSVSREKKESFPLTVTSAQKNPTAFYLCASNPGQGRVEAFFGQGTRLTVV.

V usage is TRBV30 and J usage is TRBJ2-5; D might be TRBD1 (6 bases). Germline CDR1 reads GTSNPN; CDR2 reads SVGIG (reference sequence). CDR3 length equals 15 residues. V shed 1 base and J shed 5 bases, with 17 bases lying between them. DNA of the CDR3: TGTGCCTGGAGTGCAGGGGTCCCCCGCCGGGAGACCCAGTACTTC. It yields the protein CAWSAGVPRRETQYF.

In its sample, this clone was seen once. The chain has TRBV7-9 and TRBJ1-3; the D gene is possibly TRBD1 (5 bases). The CDR3 is 14 residues long. CDR1 SEHNR and CDR2 FQNEAQ come from the germline V gene (reference sequence). Trimming removed 2 bases at V and 5 bases at J, with 10 bases between. In DNA, the CDR3 is TGTGCCAGCAGCTTAAGCGACAGTCGAAACACCATATATTTT. Translated: CASSLSDSRNTIYF. Variable domain in full (rest from reference TRBV7-9 and TRBJ1-3): DTGVSQNPRHKITKRGQNVTFRCDPISEHNRLYWYRQTLGQGPEFLTYFQNEAQLEKSRLLSDRFSAERPKGSFSTLEIQRTEQGDSAMYLCASSLSDSRNTIYFGEGSWLTVV.

On this clone itself: The same CDR3 arises from other DNA sequences in this sample as well. The V gene is TRBV19, the J gene TRBJ2-6, with 9 bases lining up with TRBD2. The germline CDR1 and CDR2 sequences are LNHDA and SQIVND (reference sequence). The CDR3 consists of 16 residues. V dropped 3 bases and J dropped 0; count of bases not matched to a gene: 0. CDR3 nucleotide sequence: TGTGCCAGTAGTATGGGACTAGCCTCTGGGGCCAACGTCCTGACTTTC. Residues: CASSMGLASGANVLTF.

This chain connects TRBV7-9 to TRBJ1-2; perhaps TRBD1 as D (6 bases). The V and J ends lost 5 bases and 0 bases respectively, with 10 bases between them. The CDR3 length is 14 residues. Per the germline V gene, CDR1 is SEHNR and CDR2 is FQNEAQ (reference sequence). Here the CDR3 DNA reads TGTGCCAGCAGCGTCAGGGGAACTAACTATGGCTACACCTTC. It specifies CASSVRGTNYGYTF.

The chain is built from TRBV19 and TRBJ2-6; 7 bases fit TRBD1. Trimming took 2 bases from V and 0 from J; bases not matched to a gene: 10. The germline CDR1 and CDR2 sequences are LNHDA and SQIVND (reference sequence). This CDR3 is 19 amino acids long. In DNA, the CDR3 is TGTGCCAGTAGTATAAGGGGGCCAGGGGTGTACTCTGGGGCCAACGTCCTGACTTTC. This sequence encodes CASSIRGPGVYSGANVLTF. Using reference TRBV19 and TRBJ2-6 for the parts outside the CDR3, the full variable domain is DGGITQSPKYLFRKEGQNVTLSCEQNLNHDAMYWYRQDPGQGLRLIYYSQIVNDFQKGDIAEGYSVSREKKESFPLTVTSAQKNPTAFYLCASSIRGPGVYSGANVLTFGAGSRLTVL.

This clone appeared a few times. This sequence joins TRBV4-3 and TRBJ1-2; D gene uncertain. With 0 bases removed from V and 3 bases from J, the gap between germline ends came to 11 bases. This CDR3 is built from 15 residues. Germline CDR1 reads LGHNA; CDR2 reads YSLEER. The chain's CDR3 is CASSQESGYYYGYTF. CDR3 nucleotide sequence: TGCGCCAGCAGCCAAGAGTCGGGGTACTACTATGGCTACACCTTC.

The chain joins TRBV4-1 to TRBJ2-6; D gene unclear. Germline-derived CDR1 and CDR2 are MGHRA and YSYEKL. V was pared by 0 bases and J by 0 bases, with 6 bases between. This CDR3 has 16 amino acids. The CDR3: CASSQDFSSGANVLTF. CDR3 in DNA: TGCGCCAGCAGCCAAGACTTCAGCTCTGGGGCCAACGTCCTGACTTTC.

This chain joins TRBV18 and TRBJ2-3, with 9 bases lining up with TRBD2. This CDR3 has 15 amino acids. Unmatched junction bases numbered 7, after V lost 4 bases and J lost 5 bases. CDR1 is KGHSH, CDR2 LQKENI, per germline. CDR3 in amino acids: CASSLAGLAIDTQYF. The DNA for the CDR3 is TGTGCCAGCTCACTAGCGGGACTAGCTATAGATACGCAGTATTTT.

Comments on this clone: Its ends do not fully match the called genes, so a read error is possible. The rearrangement links TRBV7-9 to TRBJ2-5; 13 nucleotides line up with TRBD2. The CDR3 covers 18 residues. Looked up from germline, CDR1 is SEHNR and CDR2 is FQNEAQ (reference sequence). For the CDR3, the DNA is TGTTCCAGCAGCTTACCAACAGGGACTAGCGGGATCCAAGAGACCCAGTACTTC. Translation gives CSSSLPTGTSGIQETQYF.

The V and J genes are TRBV7-9 and TRBJ1-2; D remains unclear. This CDR3 is built from 13 residues. CDR1 SEHNR and CDR2 FQNEAQ come from the germline V gene (reference sequence). The V end was cut by 1 base, the J end by 6 bases, with 9 bases between. This CDR3 reads CASSLGEANGYTF. DNA for the CDR3: TGTGCCAGCAGCTTAGGGGAGGCTAATGGCTACACCTTC.

The rearrangement links TRBV2 to TRBJ2-2, with D maybe TRBD2 (6 bases). Germline V gene lookup returns CDR1 SNHLY and CDR2 FYNNEI. This CDR3 region has 14 residues. V gave up 4 bases and J gave up 6 bases, with 12 bases separating them. The CDR3: CASSVGGSAGELFF. The CDR3 nucleotides are TGTGCCAGCAGTGTCGGGGGAAGCGCCGGGGAGCTGTTTTTT.

The CDR3 is CASQVLAGFTDTQYF. The CDR3 DNA follows: TGTGCCAGCCAGGTACTAGCGGGGTTCACAGATACGCAGTATTTT. The J gene is TRBJ2-3, the V gene TRBV6-5; TRBD2 matches at 10 bases. The trim removed 8 bases at V and 2 bases at J, leaving 7 bases unmatched. The CDR3 consists of 15 residues. Germline V lookup: CDR1 MNHEY, CDR2 SVGAGI.

The gene calls are TRBV5-4 and TRBJ2-1; TRBD2 aligns across 7 bases. This CDR3 spans 15 amino acids. Trimming took 4 bases from V and 1 from J; bases not matched to a gene: 5. Germline V gene sequence: CDR1 SGHNT, CDR2 YYREEE (reference sequence). The DNA of the CDR3 is TGTGCCAGCAGCCCCTCTAGCGGATCCTACAATGAGCAGTTCTTC. Translating it yields CASSPSSGSYNEQFF.

This clone showed up just a few times. The CDR3 nucleotides are TGTGCCAGCAGTGATCTAACAGGAGCCCTCTCCTACGAGCAGTACTTC. This gives the protein CASSDLTGALSYEQYF. The V call is TRBV6-1, the J call TRBJ2-7, with D possibly matching TRBD1 (5 bases). V was pared by 3 bases and J by 0 bases, with 15 bases between. The CDR3 spans 16 residues. Germline V CDR1 and CDR2: MNHNS, SASEGT.

The chain is built from TRBV5-4 and TRBJ1-4; TRBD1 matches 8 bases. The CDR3 is 16 residues long. V lost 3 bases to trimming and J lost 10 bases; unmatched junction nucleotides: 14. From germline, CDR1 is SGHNT and CDR2 YYREEE (reference sequence). In nucleotides, the CDR3 is TGTGCCAGCAGCTCTGGTGGAACAGGGGGAGTAGGAAAACTGTTTTTT. This translates into CASSSGGTGGVGKLFF.

This clone was detected a few times. The rearrangement uses TRBV6-6 and TRBJ2-7; D is possibly TRBD1 (5 bases). V lost 11 bases and J 0 bases, leaving 17 bases between the germline ends. The CDR3 is made up of 14 amino acids. CDR1 is MNHNY and CDR2 is SVGAGI in the germline V gene (reference sequence). The CDR3 loop is CASWDQGFSYEQYF. The CDR3 DNA is TGTGCCTCGTGGGATCAGGGTTTCTCCTACGAGCAGTACTTC.

This sequence joins TRBV2 and TRBJ2-1; 7 bases align to TRBD1. There are 11 residues in the CDR3. The germline V gene encodes CDR1 SNHLY and CDR2 FYNNEI. V lost 7 bases to trimming and J lost 9 bases; unmatched junction nucleotides: 3. The CDR3 loop is CASTTGVEQFF. CDR3 coding DNA: TGTGCCAGCACCACAGGGGTTGAGCAGTTCTTC.

The rearrangement joins TRBV7-2 to TRBJ1-1; possibly TRBD1 for D (6 bases). Between the trimmed V and J ends, which lost 5 bases and 0 bases, there was a span of 10 bases. The CDR3 extends over 14 amino acids. Germline-derived CDR1 and CDR2 are SGHTA and FQGNSA. CDR3 sequence reads: CASSPAGVNTEAFF. Written as DNA, the CDR3 is TGTGCCAGCAGCCCGGCAGGGGTGAACACTGAAGCTTTCTTT. The variable domain in full, completed from reference TRBV7-2 and TRBJ1-1, reads GAGVSQSPSNKVTEKGKDVELRCDPISGHTALYWYRQSLGQGLEFLIYFQGNSAPDKSGLPSDRFSAERTGGSVSTLTIQRTQQEDSAVYLCASSPAGVNTEAFFGQGTRLTVV.

This chain connects TRBV29-1 to TRBJ1-2, with D hard to call. This CDR3 is built from 14 residues. The germline V and J ends were trimmed by 4 bases and 0 bases, with 12 bases remaining between them. Germline V lookup: CDR1 SQVTM, CDR2 ANQGSEA. In nucleotides, the CDR3 is TGCAGCGTTGGGCTGCAGGAAGCTAACTATGGCTACACCTTC. Protein product: CSVGLQEANYGYTF. Filled out from reference TRBV29-1 and TRBJ1-2, the complete variable domain reads SAVISQKPSRDICQRGTSLTIQCQVDSQVTMMFWYRQQPGQSLTLIATANQGSEATYESGFVIDKFPISRPNLTFSTLTVSNMSPEDSSIYLCSVGLQEANYGYTFGSGTRLTVV.

This chain links TRBV9 with TRBJ2-7; tentative D call: TRBD2 (5 bases). The CDR3 contains 14 residues. Germline CDR1 reads SGDLS; CDR2 reads YYNGEE. V was pared by 0 bases and J by 3 bases, with 10 bases between. CDR3 DNA sequence: TGTGCCAGCAGCGTAGGGGCTAGCCTCTACGAGCAGTACTTC. Translation gives CASSVGASLYEQYF.

The V call is TRBV11-2, the J call TRBJ2-1; 14 nucleotides match TRBD2. Unmatched junction bases numbered 7, after V lost 0 bases and J lost 0 bases. Germline V CDR1 and CDR2: SGHAT, FQNNGV. This CDR3 is built from 20 residues. CDR3 protein: CASSLDRRTSGRSSYNEQFF. The CDR3 region has the DNA TGTGCCAGCAGCTTAGATCGGAGGACTAGCGGGAGGAGCTCCTACAATGAGCAGTTCTTC.